These 24 T cell receptor beta chains came from one sample sequenced in a study of OX40 agonist ivuxolimab in advanced cancers. The method was immunoSEQ multiplex PCR; TCRdb's version includes in-frame clones alone and lacks a portion of them. The sample carries fewer than 75,000 clones, roughly 87% recorded once. This specimen consisted of CD4+ or CD8+ T cells sorted from blood, obtained in a trial of the OX40 agonist ivuxolimab. The receptors derive from an adult with an advanced solid tumor such as melanoma, head and neck, liver or kidney cancer.

This chain uses TRBV11-2 with TRBJ2-3; 8 positions match TRBD2. The CDR3 totals 16 residues. Germline lookup yields CDR1 SGHAT and CDR2 FQNNGV. Trimming took 3 bases from V and 2 from J; bases not matched to a gene: 7. CDR3 in DNA: TGTGCCAGCAGCTTCTTGGCGGGAGGCCTCACAGATACGCAGTATTTT. This sequence encodes CASSFLAGGLTDTQYF.

The chain couples TRBV6-5 to TRBJ2-5; D perhaps matches TRBD2 (5 bases). Gene TRBJ2-7 matches the end of the DNA better, so the J call may be wrong. There are 15 residues in the CDR3. Germline CDR1 reads MNHEY; CDR2 reads SVGAGI. In DNA form, the CDR3 reads TGTGCCAGCAGCACCAGGTGGGAGAACTCCTACGAGCAGTACTTC. Its protein is CASSTRWENSYEQYF.

This clone was observed a handful of times. This chain joins TRBV10-1 and TRBJ1-5; 9 nucleotides agree with TRBD1. Germline CDR1 is WNHNN and CDR2 is SYGVQD (reference sequence). V was pared by 6 bases and J by 6 bases, with 9 bases of the junction left unmatched. The CDR3 consists of 15 residues. CDR3 sequence (DNA): TGCGCCAGCAGACCTGGGACAGGGAATCTTCAGCCCCAGCATTTT. Translation: CASRPGTGNLQPQHF.

CDR3 loop: CASSPDVVRGEQYF. CDR3 DNA sequence: TGTGCCAGCAGCCCAGACGTCGTGAGGGGCGAGCAGTACTTC. This sequence joins TRBV7-9 and TRBJ2-7; D may be TRBD1 or TRBD2 (5 bases each). The CDR3 covers 14 residues. V dropped 5 bases and J dropped 6 bases, with 17 bases sitting between them. The germline gives CDR1 SEHNR, CDR2 FQNEAQ (reference sequence).

V is TRBV19 and J is TRBJ2-3, with 9 bases identical to TRBD2. With 3 bases clipped from V and 6 bases from J, the junction kept 10 bases outside the gene matches. Germline V lookup: CDR1 LNHDA, CDR2 SQIVND (reference sequence). This CDR3 comprises 16 residues. CDR3 loop: CASSIYSGSGGDTQYF. Here the CDR3 DNA reads TGTGCCAGTAGTATCTATAGCGGGAGCGGCGGCGATACGCAGTATTTT.

CDR3 sequence (DNA): TGTGCCAGCAGCCCCGGGGGTCGGGACTATCAGCCCCAGCATTTT. It encodes CASSPGGRDYQPQHF. The chain employs TRBV5-5 and TRBJ1-5, with D perhaps TRBD1 (5 bases). The CDR3 totals 15 residues. CDR1 is SGHKS, CDR2 YYEKEE, per germline (reference sequence). Trimming shortened V by 4 bases and J by 5 bases, and 16 bases separated the two germline ends.

The CDR3 DNA sequence: TGTGCCAGCAGCACAAACAGGGGAGGGGCGGATACGCAGTATTTT. It codes for CASSTNRGGADTQYF. The gene calls are TRBV7-3 and TRBJ2-3; D possibly matches TRBD1 or TRBD2 (7 bases each). Germline CDR1 and CDR2: SGHTA and FQGTGA. The CDR3 is made up of 15 amino acids. V was clipped by 5 bases and J by 6 bases, with 18 bases between them.

The genes are TRBV28 and TRBJ1-1, with a tentative D call TRBD1 (6 bases). The V gene's germline CDR1 is MDHEN and CDR2 SYDVKM. With 5 bases removed from V and 7 bases from J, the gap between germline ends came to 11 bases. There are 12 residues in the CDR3. The CDR3 sequence is CASSQQGFEAFF. The CDR3 coding sequence is TGTGCCAGCAGTCAACAGGGTTTTGAAGCTTTCTTT.

V usage is TRBV28 and J usage is TRBJ2-5; 7 bases align to TRBD2. V trimming: 1 base; J trimming: 9 bases; junction bases outside the gene matches: 20. CDR3 length: 18 amino acids. CDR1 and CDR2 (germline): MDHEN, SYDVKM. The CDR3 DNA follows: TGTGCCAGCAGTTTATTTGCCGGACTAGGCGGCCACAAGATGGCCCAGTACTTC. Amino acid sequence: CASSLFAGLGGHKMAQYF.

The chain carries TRBV15 and TRBJ1-2; no clear D. Trimming removed 0 bases from V and 7 bases from J, with 15 bases in between. The CDR3 consists of 15 residues. Germline CDR1 LNHNV, CDR2 YYDKDF (reference sequence). In nucleotides, the CDR3 is TGTGCCACCAGCAGAGATTTGGGCCAAGAGGGTGGCTACACCTTC. It is translated as CATSRDLGQEGGYTF.

CDR3 DNA sequence: TGCGCCAGCAGCCAAGAGGGCACGGGGGAAAAACTGTTTTTT. Its protein is CASSQEGTGEKLFF. The rearrangement joins TRBV4-1 to TRBJ1-4; D not certain. Germline V lookup: CDR1 MGHRA, CDR2 YSYEKL. V was pared by 0 bases and J by 8 bases, with 10 bases between. This CDR3 has 14 amino acids.

This clone occurred once. The genes are TRBV5-1 and TRBJ1-4, with a weak D call TRBD1 (6 bases). CDR1 and CDR2 from the germline V gene are SGHRS and YFSETQ. The CDR3 is 14 residues long. V was pared by 1 base and J by 6 bases, with 10 bases between. The CDR3: CASSLSGDHEKLFF. The DNA of the CDR3 is TGCGCCAGCAGCTTGTCAGGGGATCATGAAAAACTGTTTTTT.

The V and J genes are TRBV6-1 and TRBJ2-5, with a tentative D call TRBD1 (5 bases). The last part of the DNA fits TRBJ2-7 better; the J call may be wrong. Germline V gene sequence: CDR1 MNHNS, CDR2 SASEGT. This CDR3 has 14 residues. CDR3 coding DNA: TGTGCCAGCAGTGGCGACAGCCGATACTACGAGCAGTACTTC. Translation: CASSGDSRYYEQYF.

V gene TRBV10-3 combines with J gene TRBJ1-5, with unresolved D. The length of the CDR3 is 14 residues. V lost 1 base to trimming and J lost 5 bases, with 9 bases between them. Germline V CDR1 and CDR2: ENHRY, SYGVKD. The CDR3 sequence: CAISELPADQPQHF. The DNA of the CDR3 is TGTGCCATCAGTGAGTTACCTGCGGATCAGCCCCAGCATTTT.

In regard to this clone: The same CDR3 can be traced to other DNA sequences in this sample. This chain uses TRBV18 with TRBJ1-1, with TRBD1 as a possible D gene (6 bases). The germline V gene encodes CDR1 KGHSH and CDR2 LQKENI. V lost 3 bases, J lost 1 base, and 6 bases lay in between. The CDR3 runs 13 residues. The CDR3 protein is CASSPGQNTEAFF. As DNA, the CDR3 is TGTGCCAGCTCACCGGGACAGAACACTGAAGCTTTCTTT.

The chain recombines TRBV29-1 with TRBJ2-5; perhaps TRBD2 as D (5 bases). Germline V gives CDR1 SQVTM, CDR2 ANQGSEA. Trimming shortened V by 8 bases and J by 4 bases, and 14 bases separated the two germline ends. The CDR3 totals 12 residues. The CDR3 loop reads CSIGAESETQYF. The DNA of the CDR3 is TGCAGCATCGGAGCGGAGTCAGAGACCCAGTACTTC.

The CDR3 DNA reads as TGTGCCAGCAGCCCTCCCCAGGGGGCATCTGGAAACACCATATATTTT. Translated, it gives CASSPPQGASGNTIYF. This chain uses TRBV28 with TRBJ1-3; 8 bases are a match to TRBD1. Per germline, CDR1 MDHEN and CDR2 SYDVKM. The CDR3 contains 16 residues. V lost 6 bases, J lost 1 base, and 8 bases stayed unmatched.

Written as DNA, the CDR3 is TGTGCCAGCAGTTTACCAGGGGGCTATGGCTACACCTTC. It is translated as CASSLPGGYGYTF. The genes are TRBV2 and TRBJ1-2; 7 bases are a match to TRBD1. The CDR3 is 13 residues long. The germline V gene has CDR1 SNHLY and CDR2 FYNNEI. V was clipped by 5 bases and J by 4 bases; unmatched bases: 4.

The chain employs TRBV7-8 and TRBJ2-2, with no clear D. The CDR3 runs 12 residues. Germline loops: CDR1 SGHVS, CDR2 FQNEAQ. Trimming removed 7 bases from V and 4 bases from J, with 7 bases in between. CDR3 coding DNA: TGTGCCAGCACCCTCATCACCGGGGAGCTGTTTTTT. Its protein is CASTLITGELFF.

The CDR3 DNA reads TGTGCCAGTAGATCTACAGGGGTCTCCTCTGGAAACACCATATATTTT. Translation gives CASRSTGVSSGNTIYF. V gene TRBV19 combines with J gene TRBJ1-3; 7 nucleotides align to TRBD1. J was trimmed by 0 bases and V by 6 bases; bases with no gene match: 8. The CDR3 extends over 16 amino acids. Germline values: CDR1 LNHDA, CDR2 SQIVND (reference sequence).

The J gene is TRBJ2-1, the V gene TRBV18; TRBD2 matches 9 bases. CDR1 and CDR2 from the germline V gene are KGHSH and LQKENI. The CDR3 runs 17 residues. The ends lost 0 bases at V and 1 base at J; junction bases unmatched: 4. CDR3 protein: CASSPPFSGGSYNEQFF. The CDR3 region has the DNA TGTGCCAGCTCACCACCGTTTAGCGGGGGATCCTACAATGAGCAGTTCTTC. Looking up the rest from reference TRBV18 and TRBJ2-1 gives the full variable domain: NAGVMQNPRHLVRRRGQEARLRCSPMKGHSHVYWYRQLPEEGLKFMVYLQKENIIDESGMPKERFSAEFPKEGPSILRIQQVVRGDSAAYFCASSPPFSGGSYNEQFFGPGTRLTVL.

The chain links TRBV7-8 to TRBJ2-3; possible D gene TRBD2, 5 bases. CDR1 and CDR2 from the germline V gene are SGHVS and FQNEAQ. V lost 5 bases to trimming and J lost 2 bases, with 14 bases between them. The CDR3 runs to 15 residues. CDR3 sequence reads: CASSAGLDFTDTQYF. CDR3 sequence (DNA): TGTGCCAGCAGCGCAGGTTTGGACTTCACAGATACGCAGTATTTT.

The J gene is TRBJ2-7, the V gene TRBV6-5; 9 bases fit TRBD2. Trimming cost V 0 bases and J 3 bases; bases outside gene matches: 6. Germline CDR1 is MNHEY and CDR2 is SVGAGI. The CDR3 has 16 residues. CDR3 protein: CASSYSIGGGVYEQYF. CDR3 coding DNA: TGTGCCAGCAGTTACTCGATTGGCGGGGGGGTCTACGAGCAGTACTTC.

The chain links TRBV11-3 to TRBJ1-1, with 9 bases matching TRBD1. The J segment lost 2 bases and the V segment lost 1 base, leaving 2 bases of the junction unmatched. Germline V gene data show CDR1 as SGHNT and CDR2 as YENEEA. The CDR3 has 15 residues. In DNA, the CDR3 is TGTGCCAGCAGCTTAGGGGGACAGGGAAACACTGAAGCTTTCTTT. This sequence encodes CASSLGGQGNTEAFF.